This T cell receptor beta chain was sequenced during a study of blood T cell repertoires in COVID-19. Germline CDR1 and CDR2: LGHDT and YNNKEL (reference sequence). The CDR3 runs 15 residues. V shed 4 bases and J shed 5 bases, with 16 bases lying between them. In the original processing: Researchers report that nucleated cell counts were estimated from reference gene primer amplification. Data came from immunoSEQ multiplex PCR; TCRdb stores just in-frame clones and leaves some out. V and J calls and clone size are those listed in that table; D and trimming were worked out from the DNA. The sample yields 240,000 or so clones, roughly 79% seen once.

The source is a woman of 80 years or more with COVID-19, enrolled during active disease. The sequencing sample was made of peripheral blood. The chain recombines TRBV3-1 (or the pseudogene TRBV3-2) with TRBJ2-3; maybe TRBD2 (6 bases). CDR3 residues: CASSPRSPGRDTQYF. CDR3 nucleotide sequence: TGTGCCAGCAGCCCCCGTAGTCCCGGGAGAGATACGCAGTATTTT.